Presented here are 15 T cell receptor beta chains from one specimen sequenced in a study of blood T cell repertoires in COVID-19. Assay: immunoSEQ multiplex PCR; the TCRdb copy retains only in-frame clones and omits some. The repertoire holds 450,000 or so clones, with approximately 90% as singletons. The specimen sequenced was peripheral blood. These receptors all stem from a woman aged 40 to 50 with COVID-19, enrolled during active disease.

This clone was seen just once. This rearrangement joins TRBV28 to TRBJ2-7, with 9 bases fitting TRBD2. This CDR3 comprises 14 residues. V gave up 4 bases and J gave up 7 bases; unmatched junction bases: 8. The germline V gene encodes CDR1 MDHEN and CDR2 SYDVKM. The CDR3 reads CASSSDAGGEEQYF. DNA for the CDR3: TGTGCCAGCAGTTCCGACGCGGGAGGGGAGGAGCAGTACTTC.

The chain recombines TRBV2 with TRBJ2-3; 9 bases agree with TRBD2. J was trimmed by 3 bases and V by 4 bases; bases with no gene match: 8. Germline assignment: CDR1 SNHLY and CDR2 FYNNEI. The length of the CDR3 is 16 residues. The CDR3 region is CASSAMAGGLTDTQYF. CDR3 bases: TGTGCCAGCAGTGCTATGGCGGGAGGGCTGACAGATACGCAGTATTTT.

For this clone: The junction departs from germline at one end; a sequencing error may be responsible. The chain uses TRBV7-7 and TRBJ2-1; no clear D gene. The CDR3 extends over 13 amino acids. Germline CDR1 and CDR2: SSHAT and FNYEAQ (reference sequence). CDR3 in amino acids: CASSLGQPGEQFF. The CDR3 DNA sequence: TGTGCTAGCAGCTTAGGGCAACCCGGGGAGCAGTTCTTC.

The chain carries TRBV6-6 and TRBJ1-4, with a tentative D call TRBD1 (6 bases). Germline V gene lookup returns CDR1 MNHNY and CDR2 SVGAGI (reference sequence). V lost 3 bases to trimming and J lost 4 bases, with 15 bases between them. The CDR3 has 16 amino acids. The CDR3 DNA reads as TGTGCCAGCAGTTATCAGGCAGGGGCTCTTAATGAAAAACTGTTTTTT. Translation: CASSYQAGALNEKLFF.

Here the CDR3 reads CASSGYRQGRTEAFF. The CDR3 DNA sequence: TGTGCCAGCAGTGGCTACCGACAGGGGAGGACTGAAGCTTTCTTT. The V call is TRBV28, the J call TRBJ1-1; TRBD1 matches at 8 bases. CDR1 is MDHEN, CDR2 SYDVKM, per germline. The CDR3 loop spans 15 amino acids. The V and J ends lost 5 bases and 5 bases, in that order; junction bases with no gene match: 10.

V usage is TRBV19 and J usage is TRBJ2-7, with D tentatively TRBD2 (5 bases). V shed 1 base and J shed 5 bases, with 15 bases lying between them. CDR3 length: 15 residues. Germline assignment: CDR1 LNHDA and CDR2 SQIVND (reference sequence). CDR3 nucleotides: TGTGCCAGTAGTATAGTATGGGGAGAGATCCACGAGCAGTACTTC. It translates to CASSIVWGEIHEQYF.

The rearrangement links TRBV3-1 (or the pseudogene TRBV3-2) to TRBJ2-2, with a possible D match to TRBD1 (5 bases). CDR1 and CDR2 (germline): LGHDT, YNNKEL (reference sequence). The ends were cut back, 1 base at V and 0 bases at J, with 9 bases in the middle. The length of the CDR3 is 16 residues. CDR3 sequence (DNA): TGTGCCAGCAGCCAAGGAAGGGGCCCGAACACCGGGGAGCTGTTTTTT. Encoded protein: CASSQGRGPNTGELFF.

This clone was observed a few times. The V gene is TRBV7-3, the J gene TRBJ1-1; D is unresolved. The CDR3 is made up of 15 amino acids. The germline V and J ends were trimmed by 5 bases and 1 base, with 14 bases remaining between them. Germline CDR1 reads SGHTA; CDR2 reads FQGTGA. In DNA, the CDR3 is TGTGCCAGCAGCCCGGAGCCTATCCAGAACACTGAAGCTTTCTTT. Residues: CASSPEPIQNTEAFF. The full variable domain, in which reference TRBV7-3 and TRBJ1-1 provide the parts outside the CDR3, is GAGVSQTPSNKVTEKGKYVELRCDPISGHTALYWYRQSLGQGPEFLIYFQGTGAADDSGLPNDRFFAVRPEGSVSTLKIQRTERGDSAVYLCASSPEPIQNTEAFFGQGTRLTVV.

V and J are TRBV27 and TRBJ2-1, with D perhaps matching TRBD2 (5 bases). CDR3 length equals 15 residues. V gave up 6 bases and J gave up 6 bases, with 18 bases separating them. CDR1 is MNHEY and CDR2 is SMNVEV in the germline V gene (reference sequence). The CDR3 nucleotides are TGTGCCAGCAGCTCAGCCGGGGTTGTTGCCAATGAGCAGTTCTTC. The encoded protein is CASSSAGVVANEQFF.

The chain links TRBV28 to TRBJ2-7, with 9 bases matching TRBD1. V was pared by 6 bases and J by 2 bases, with 8 bases of the junction left unmatched. The CDR3 sequence is 15 residues long. The germline V gene has CDR1 MDHEN and CDR2 SYDVKM. The CDR3 protein is CASSIPGQGTYEQYF. The CDR3 DNA reads as TGTGCCAGCAGCATTCCGGGACAGGGAACCTACGAGCAGTACTTC.

The chain has TRBV5-1 and TRBJ2-5, with TRBD1 as a possible D gene (7 bases). Per the germline V gene, CDR1 is SGHRS and CDR2 is YFSETQ. V was trimmed by 4 bases and J by 4 bases, leaving 11 bases between them. The CDR3 consists of 13 residues. CDR3: CASSRQGGETQYF. In DNA, the CDR3 is TGCGCCAGCAGCAGACAGGGAGGAGAGACCCAGTACTTC. Full variable domain (outside the CDR3, taken from reference TRBV5-1 and TRBJ2-5): KAGVTQTPRYLIKTRGQQVTLSCSPISGHRSVSWYQQTPGQGLQFLFEYFSETQRNKGNFPGRFSGRQFSNSRSEMNVSTLELGDSALYLCASSRQGGETQYFGPGTRLLVL.

The chain carries TRBV4-3 and TRBJ2-3, with 7 bases identical to TRBD1. The CDR3 loop spans 17 amino acids. The V and J ends lost 0 bases and 3 bases, in that order; junction bases with no gene match: 9. CDR1 LGHNA and CDR2 YSLEER come from the germline V gene. CDR3 bases: TGCGCCAGCAGCCAAGATCCGCCCGGGACAGCGACAGATACGCAGTATTTT. Its protein is CASSQDPPGTATDTQYF.

This clone occurred once. The chain employs TRBV18 and TRBJ2-2; D is possibly TRBD2 (6 bases). The CDR3 spans 14 residues. The germline gives CDR1 KGHSH, CDR2 LQKENI. Trimming took 2 bases from V and 6 from J, leaving 10 bases between them. CDR3 residues: CASSPGGGSGELFF. The DNA for the CDR3 is TGTGCCAGCTCACCAGGCGGAGGGTCCGGGGAGCTGTTTTTT. Complete variable domain (other parts from reference TRBV18 and TRBJ2-2): NAGVMQNPRHLVRRRGQEARLRCSPMKGHSHVYWYRQLPEEGLKFMVYLQKENIIDESGMPKERFSAEFPKEGPSILRIQQVVRGDSAAYFCASSPGGGSGELFFGEGSRLTVL.

The V gene is TRBV25-1, the J gene TRBJ1-4; 7 bases map to TRBD1. This CDR3 is built from 13 residues. Trimming took 4 bases from V and 8 from J; bases not matched to a gene: 4. Germline V gene lookup returns CDR1 MGHDK and CDR2 SYGVNS. CDR3 sequence (DNA): TGTGCCAGCAGTGGCAGACAGGGAGAAAAACTGTTTTTT. Its protein is CASSGRQGEKLFF.

The gene calls are TRBV7-9 and TRBJ2-5, with a tentative D call TRBD1 (6 bases). Trimming took off 0 bases at V and 4 bases at J, with 12 bases between the two ends. The length of the CDR3 is 15 residues. The V gene's germline CDR1 is SEHNR and CDR2 FQNEAQ (reference sequence). The CDR3 reads CASSLASAGAETQYF. DNA for the CDR3: TGTGCCAGCAGCTTAGCGTCCGCAGGGGCAGAGACCCAGTACTTC.